The rows below give T cell receptor beta chains drawn from one sample of a study of response to subunit inactivated influenza vaccine. Using its own MiXCR run on the RT-PCR reads, TCRdb lists one record per CDR3 protein. The table has hundreds of thousands of distinct CDR3 sequences, approximately 14% seen once; the top ten hold approximately 7.6%. Here the sequenced sample was PBMCs from blood, taken around 15 days before vaccination. These receptors were collected from a man aged 45-65 years who received an inactivated influenza vaccine. Both conserved end residues are part of each CDR3. A D gene is named only where the DNA matches it firmly. Not every row has a clone size; where given, it reads once, few, many or a size class.

-	TRBJ2-1	-	TRBV3-1	CASRQGGASYNEQFF	TGTGCCAGCAGGCAAGGGGGGGCCTCCTACAATGAGCAGTTCTTC
TRBD1	TRBJ2-1	-	TRBV4-1	CASSQVGQKYNEQFF	TGCGCCAGCAGCCAAGTGGGACAGAAGTACAATGAGCAGTTCTTC
-	TRBJ2-7	-	TRBV20-1	CSASGQLAYEQYF	TGCAGTGCGAGCGGGCAGTTAGCCTACGAGCAGTACTTC
-	TRBJ1-6	few	TRBV12-3/TRBV12-4	CASGRGIDNSPLHF	TGTGCCAGCGGCAGGGGAATAGATAATTCACCCCTCCACTTT
-	TRBJ1-2	-	TRBV27	CASSSGVTNYGYTF	TGTGCCAGCAGTTCGGGCGTAACTAACTATGGCTACACCTTC
TRBD1	TRBJ2-3	few	TRBV2	CASREDRTSTDTQYF	TGTGCCAGCAGGGAGGACAGGACTAGCACAGATACGCAGTATTTT
-	TRBJ1-2	few	TRBV5-5	CASSQSAGSNYGYTF	TGTGCCAGCAGCCAGTCCGCAGGGTCTAACTATGGCTACACCTTC
TRBD2	TRBJ2-3	-	TRBV20-1	CSARKASGLDTQYF	TGCAGTGCTAGAAAGGCTAGCGGTTTAGATACGCAGTATTTT
TRBD2	TRBJ2-1	-	TRBV28	CASSLSGVQFF	TGTGCCAGCAGTTTAAGCGGGGTGCAGTTCTTC
-	TRBJ2-2	-	TRBV5-1	CASRPRTNTGELFF	TGCGCCAGCAGGCCGCGTACGAACACCGGGGAGCTGTTTTTT
-	TRBJ1-4	few	TRBV5-1	CASGGGARGEKLFF	TGCGCCAGCGGGGGGGGGGCGCGAGGTGAAAAACTGTTTTTT
-	TRBJ2-1	many	TRBV29-1	CSVDPGGGEQFF	TGCAGCGTTGACCCCGGAGGGGGGGAGCAGTTCTTC
-	TRBJ1-5	few	TRBV12-3/TRBV12-4	CASSGNQPQHF	TGTGCCAGCAGCGGAAATCAGCCCCAGCATTTT
TRBD2	TRBJ2-3	few	TRBV5-1	CASSLASGLAGGDTQYF	TGCGCCAGCAGCTTGGCCTCGGGACTAGCGGGAGGAGATACGCAGTATTTT
-	TRBJ2-1	few	TRBV10-3	CAISGSSSYNEQFF	TGTGCCATCAGTGGTTCGAGCTCCTACAATGAGCAGTTCTTC
-	TRBJ2-7	few	TRBV20-1	CSAAQGGRNEQYF	TGCAGTGCGGCTCAAGGGGGGCGCAACGAGCAGTACTTC
TRBD1	TRBJ1-1	few	TRBV25-1	CASSAWTGGTEAFF	TGTGCCAGCAGTGCGTGGACAGGGGGTACTGAAGCTTTCTTT
-	TRBJ1-2	many	TRBV6-5	CASRGQTRGYTF	TGTGCCAGCAGAGGGCAAACTCGTGGCTACACCTTC
TRBD2	TRBJ2-1	-	TRBV20-1	CSAKGTSGTRSYNEQFF	TGCAGTGCTAAGGGGACTAGCGGGACCCGCTCCTACAATGAGCAGTTCTTC
-	TRBJ1-1	-	TRBV6-2/TRBV6-3	CASSYITGNTEAFF	TGTGCCAGCAGTTACATTACAGGAAACACTGAAGCTTTCTTT
TRBD2	TRBJ2-7	-	TRBV20-1	CSARGVAGSYEQYF	TGCAGTGCTCGCGGGGTAGCGGGATCTTACGAGCAGTACTTC
-	TRBJ2-1	few	TRBV7-9	CASSFDLNLYNEQFF	TGTGCCAGCAGCTTCGATCTAAACCTATACAATGAGCAGTTCTTC
-	TRBJ2-7	many	TRBV11-2	CASSWSGEQYF	TGTGCCAGCAGCTGGAGTGGCGAGCAGTACTTC
-	TRBJ2-1	few	TRBV5-1	CASSGGRENNEQFF	TGCGCCAGCAGTGGGGGGCGGGAAAACAATGAGCAGTTCTTC
-	TRBJ2-1	few	TRBV6-2/TRBV6-3	CASTPLGTPFQFF	TGTGCCAGCACCCCATTGGGGACACCCTTCCAGTTCTTC
TRBD2	TRBJ2-6	-	TRBV30	CALGGVGANVLTF	TGTGCTTTGGGGGGGGTCGGGGCCAACGTCCTGACTTTC
-	TRBJ2-1	few	TRBV6-1	CASSLSGQGYNEQFF	TGTGCCAGCAGCCTCTCGGGGCAGGGATACAATGAGCAGTTCTTC
-	TRBJ2-2	many	TRBV7-2	CASSASPGIGELFF	TGTGCCAGCAGCGCAAGTCCGGGGATCGGGGAGCTGTTTTTT
-	TRBJ2-7	-	TRBV6-2/TRBV6-3	CASRPQGYSPYEQYF	TGTGCCAGCAGACCCCAGGGATATTCGCCTTACGAGCAGTACTTC
TRBD2	TRBJ2-1	-	TRBV10-3	CAIGRLAGRTSSYNEQFF	TGTGCCATCGGGAGGTTAGCGGGGCGAACGAGCTCCTACAATGAGCAGTTCTTC
-	TRBJ2-4	many	TRBV5-1	CASSLFRGGLAKNIQYF	TGCGCCAGCAGCTTGTTCAGGGGAGGTTTAGCCAAAAACATTCAGTACTTC
-	TRBJ1-4	-	TRBV20-1	CSARGIGRSEKLFF	TGCAGTGCTAGAGGAATAGGGAGGAGTGAAAAACTGTTTTTT
-	TRBJ2-7	few	TRBV29-1	CSVLGRSSYEQYF	TGCAGCGTTCTTGGACGCTCGTCCTACGAGCAGTACTTC
TRBD2	TRBJ2-7	-	TRBV20-1	CSALPGLATEQYF	TGCAGTGCTTTACCGGGACTAGCAACCGAGCAGTACTTC
-	TRBJ2-5	-	TRBV4-3	CASSQPGLQETQYF	TGCGCCAGCAGCCAGCCGGGCCTCCAAGAGACCCAGTACTTC
-	TRBJ1-6	-	TRBV20-1	CSAGNMGGTWNSPLHF	TGCAGTGCTGGCAACATGGGGGGGACTTGGAATTCACCCCTCCACTTT